The 18 T cell receptor beta chains given below trace back to one sample, sequenced in a study of post-analysis software for immune sequencing data. cDNA libraries for TCR beta contained unique molecular identifiers. TCRdb re-analysed the PCR reads in MiXCR, keeping a single row per CDR3 protein. The sample consists of hundreds of thousands of distinct CDR3 sequences, 30% of them appearing once. For these TCRs, the target antigens are not known. Findings and limits, study-wide: Patients used five TRBV segments, including TRBV5-6, TRBV5-1 and TRBV20-1, more often than controls.

The specimen sequenced was blood. The receptor source for this set is a girl aged 10-17 years with multiple sclerosis.

This clonotype turned up a few times. V gene TRBV9 combines with J gene TRBJ2-4; 7 nucleotides agree with TRBD2. Germline trimming cut 1 base from V and 2 bases from J; bases unmatched to any gene: 6. The CDR3 covers 16 residues. Germline V gives CDR1 SGDLS, CDR2 YYNGEE. CDR3 DNA sequence: TGTGCCAGCAGCGTATCGCTAGCGGCTACCAAAAACATTCAGTACTTC. Encoded protein: CASSVSLAATKNIQYF.

This clonotype was seen more than once but under ten times. The chain links TRBV4-2 to TRBJ1-2, with 8 bases aligning to TRBD1. J gave up 4 bases and V 0 bases, and 7 bases lay outside the gene matches. The CDR3 is 16 residues long. The germline V gene has CDR1 LGHNA and CDR2 YNFKEQ. In nucleotides, the CDR3 is TGTGCCAGCAGCCAAGATCTGGCAGGGGGCCCCTATGGCTACACCTTC. Protein product: CASSQDLAGGPYGYTF.

The V call is TRBV5-5, the J call TRBJ1-2; D might be TRBD1 (6 bases). The CDR3 sequence is 17 residues long. From germline, CDR1 is SGHKS and CDR2 YYEKEE (reference sequence). V was trimmed by 2 bases and J by 2 bases, leaving 19 bases between them. The DNA for the CDR3 is TGTGCCAGCAGCTTTGAGGACAGCCTCCTAAGGAACTATGGCTACACCTTC. Translated, it gives CASSFEDSLLRNYGYTF. Based on the CDR3 plus reference TRBV5-5 and TRBJ1-2, the full variable domain is DAGVTQSPTHLIKTRGQQVTLRCSPISGHKSVSWYQQVLGQGPQFIFQYYEKEERGRGNFPDRFSARQFPNYSSELNVNALLLGDSALYLCASSFEDSLLRNYGYTFGSGTRLTVV.

There are a few counts of this clonotype. This chain joins TRBV4-2 and TRBJ1-4; D uncertain. V lost 7 bases, J lost 8 bases, and 17 bases lay in between. The CDR3 runs 14 residues. Germline CDR1 reads LGHNA; CDR2 reads YNFKEQ. CDR3 in amino acids: CASTPFLGGEKLFF. Here the CDR3 DNA reads TGTGCCAGCACCCCGTTTTTGGGTGGGGAAAAACTGTTTTTT.

This chain joins TRBV27 and TRBJ1-2; TRBD1 might be the D (5 bases). The ends were cut back, 0 bases at V and 4 bases at J, with 9 bases in the middle. The CDR3 has 14 amino acids. CDR1 is MNHEY and CDR2 is SMNVEV in the germline V gene (reference sequence). This CDR3 reads CASSLSGRSYGYTF. As DNA, the CDR3 is TGTGCCAGCAGTTTATCGGGGCGGTCCTATGGCTACACCTTC.

As regards this clonotype: A read error may produce the germline difference seen at one junction end. The chain carries TRBV20-1 and TRBJ2-1; D is unresolved. Per germline, CDR1 DFQATT and CDR2 SNEGSKA (reference sequence). CDR3 length: 15 residues. CDR3 in DNA: TGCGGTGCTAGGAACGTCCTACGAGCCTACAATGAGCAGTTCTTC. Protein: CGARNVLRAYNEQFF.

This chain links TRBV9 with TRBJ1-1; D is undetermined. CDR3 length: 14 residues. Germline-derived CDR1 and CDR2 are SGDLS and YYNGEE. V was pared by 0 bases and J by 4 bases, with 10 bases between. The DNA for the CDR3 is TGTGCCAGCAGCGTAGATTGGACCCTCACTGAAGCTTTCTTT. It codes for CASSVDWTLTEAFF.

This clonotype has just a few counts. The V and J genes are TRBV20-1 and TRBJ2-3; TRBD2 agrees at 9 bases. With 6 bases clipped from V and 3 bases from J, the junction kept 10 bases outside the gene matches. CDR3 size: 15 residues. Germline CDR1 is DFQATT and CDR2 is SNEGSKA (reference sequence). The CDR3 bases are TGCAGTGCGGCGGGAGGGCCGGCCTCGACAGATACGCAGTATTTT. This gives the protein CSAAGGPASTDTQYF.

The V and J genes are TRBV5-1 and TRBJ1-1; 12 bases are shared with TRBD1. Germline loops: CDR1 SGHRS, CDR2 YFSETQ. The CDR3 consists of 15 residues. With 6 bases clipped from V and 5 bases from J, the junction kept 8 bases outside the gene matches. Here the CDR3 DNA reads TGCGCCAGCACCCTGGGACAGGGGGCAGGTACTGAAGCTTTCTTT. Protein sequence: CASTLGQGAGTEAFF. Filled out from reference TRBV5-1 and TRBJ1-1, the complete variable domain reads KAGVTQTPRYLIKTRGQQVTLSCSPISGHRSVSWYQQTPGQGLQFLFEYFSETQRNKGNFPGRFSGRQFSNSRSEMNVSTLELGDSALYLCASTLGQGAGTEAFFGQGTRLTVV.

This clonotype was seen only a few times. The chain carries TRBV20-1 and TRBJ2-7; no firm D call. This CDR3 contains 14 residues. Germline lookup yields CDR1 DFQATT and CDR2 SNEGSKA (reference sequence). V gave up 0 bases and J gave up 0 bases, with 9 bases separating them. CDR3 DNA sequence: TGCAGTGCTAGAGATACTGGGATCTCCTACGAGCAGTACTTC. Translating gives CSARDTGISYEQYF.

This chain uses TRBV14 with TRBJ2-1; the match to TRBD2 covers 9 bases. This CDR3 has 15 residues. Germline assignment: CDR1 SGHDN and CDR2 FVKESK. J gave up 9 bases and V 2 bases, and 8 bases lay outside the gene matches. The CDR3 spells CASSQSSGVVIEQFF. For the CDR3, the DNA is TGTGCCAGCAGCCAATCTAGCGGGGTGGTAATTGAGCAGTTCTTC.

The rearrangement joins TRBV4-1 to TRBJ2-6; either TRBD1 or TRBD2 may fit D (5 bases each). Per the germline V gene, CDR1 is MGHRA and CDR2 is YSYEKL. The CDR3 loop spans 18 amino acids. V dropped 1 base and J dropped 2 bases, with 15 bases sitting between them. The CDR3 DNA reads TGCGCCAGCAGCCAAGTTCAGGGATTGGGAGCTGGGGCCAACGTCCTGACTTTC. This sequence encodes CASSQVQGLGAGANVLTF.

This clonotype was observed a handful of times. This chain joins TRBV5-1 and TRBJ2-2; D may be TRBD1 (6 bases). V was trimmed by 4 bases and J by 4 bases, leaving 17 bases between them. Germline loops: CDR1 SGHRS, CDR2 YFSETQ. There are 16 residues in the CDR3. CDR3 in DNA: TGCGCCAGCAGCGTCGGACAGCGCGAACTCACCGGGGAGCTGTTTTTT. Translating it yields CASSVGQRELTGELFF.

Comments on this clonotype: This may be a read error: a much more frequent sequence differs by one nucleotide. This chain connects TRBV6-6 to TRBJ2-5; TRBD1 matches at 9 bases. With V trimmed by 7 bases and J by 11 bases, 17 bases remained unmatched. Germline V gives CDR1 MNHNY, CDR2 SVGAGI (reference sequence). The CDR3 has 15 residues. The CDR3 loop is CASKLPETGGGEQYF. The CDR3 DNA follows: TGTGCCAGCAAGCTGCCCGAGACAGGGGGTGGTGAGCAGTACTTC.

In its sample, this clonotype was seen a few times. The chain has TRBV5-1 and TRBJ1-1; D remains unclear. The CDR3 has 14 residues. With 4 bases removed from V and 1 base from J, the gap between germline ends came to 11 bases. Germline loops: CDR1 SGHRS, CDR2 YFSETQ. CDR3 residues: CASSPGGQNTEAFF. The CDR3 DNA reads as TGCGCCAGCAGCCCGGGAGGGCAGAACACTGAAGCTTTCTTT.

This clonotype showed up just a few times. This chain uses TRBV29-1 with TRBJ2-5, with D maybe TRBD1 (8 bases). The CDR3 runs 12 residues. Germline loops: CDR1 SQVTM, CDR2 ANQGSEA. Trimming took 8 bases from V and 5 from J, leaving 15 bases between them. The CDR3 bases are TGCAGCACAGGGGGGGTTCTGGAGACCCAGTACTTC. Translation gives CSTGGVLETQYF. The full variable domain, completed using reference TRBV29-1 and TRBJ2-5, is SAVISQKPSRDICQRGTSLTIQCQVDSQVTMMFWYRQQPGQSLTLIATANQGSEATYESGFVIDKFPISRPNLTFSTLTVSNMSPEDSSIYLCSTGGVLETQYFGPGTRLLVL.

A note on this clonotype: Being one base from a much bigger clone, this may be a read error. V usage is TRBV20-1 and J usage is TRBJ2-1; D not resolved. The J call may be mistaken, given a closer DNA end match to TRBJ2-7. Germline CDR1 and CDR2: DFQATT and SNEGSKA (reference sequence). The length of the CDR3 is 12 residues. CDR3 DNA: TGCAGTGCTACCGGAGTCTACAATGAGCAGTACTTC. Translated: CSATGVYNEQYF.

The V call is TRBV6-5, the J call TRBJ1-2, with TRBD1 matching 10 bases. The CDR3 consists of 16 residues. The germline V gene encodes CDR1 MNHEY and CDR2 SVGAGI. The V and J ends lost 2 bases and 3 bases, in that order; junction bases with no gene match: 6. As DNA, the CDR3 is TGTGCCAGCAGTTACATCCCGACAGGGGGCCACTATGGCTACACCTTC. Translating it yields CASSYIPTGGHYGYTF.